Included here is one T cell receptor (beta chain) sequence, with context. Its target is unknown. V was shortened by 2 bases and J by 7 bases, with 12 bases between the two germline ends. The germline CDR1 and CDR2 sequences are MDHEN and SYDVKM. This CDR3 contains 14 residues. Data came from immunoSEQ multiplex PCR; TCRdb stores just in-frame clones and leaves some out. Of 120,000 or so clones in the sample, around 89% were seen once. The source of the sample is a study of T cell responses to AZD1222 COVID-19 vaccine. Study results and caveats: Baseline testing showed seropositivity in only a handful of AZD1222 recipients. Spike-specific TCRs gained breadth and depth after people received two AZD1222 doses.

The sample here was peripheral blood, taken 28 days after the second AZD1222 dose. The genes are TRBV28 and TRBJ1-5; D is undetermined. This TCR came from an adult who received the AZD1222 COVID-19 vaccine. CDR3 loop: CASSLRQELQPQHF. DNA for the CDR3: TGTGCCAGCAGTTTAAGGCAGGAGTTACAGCCCCAGCATTTT.